The present TCR beta chain was sequenced within a study of immune evolution from preneoplasia to lung adenocarcinoma. Study conclusions and caveats: Later-stage lesions seemingly showed higher T cell density and diversity than normal lung. Normal lung had the highest top T cell clone frequencies. T cell clonality was higher in KRAS-mutant than EGFR-mutant or wild-type nodules.

Germline CDR1 GTSNPN, CDR2 SVGIG (reference sequence). The CDR3 has 11 amino acids. The V end was cut by 2 bases, the J end by 10 bases, with 11 bases between. Comment on this clone: Antigen: not known.

The table came from immunoSEQ multiplex PCR; TCRdb's copy has only in-frame clones and leaves some out. Of 15,000 or so clones listed, about 86% were seen once; the top ten hold 2.6%. This receptor was taken from an older person with invasive lung adenocarcinoma. The rearrangement links TRBV30 to TRBJ1-1, with D unclear. The source material was FFPE invasive lung adenocarcinoma tissue. The DNA of the CDR3 is TGTGCCTGGAGTCTGAACATTGGAGCTTTCTTT. Translating gives CAWSLNIGAFF.